Listed here are 22 T cell receptor beta chains from one sample, sequenced in a study of Ad26.COV2.S vaccination and SARS-CoV-2 variants. Treatment indicated: approximately 18 received Ad26.COV2.S at low or high dose, single or two shots; roughly five received placebo; per-sample allocation not given. Sample collection was performed on day 63 after the first vaccine or placebo injection. Profiled with immunoSEQ multiplex PCR; TCRdb holds only in-frame clones, not every one. Here the sample spans about 320,000 clones, 86% being singletons. This specimen consisted of peripheral blood, obtained in a trial of Ad26.COV2.S vaccine versus placebo. Receptor source: a person between 18 and 65 years old who received the Ad26.COV2.S COVID-19 vaccine or a placebo.

The chain employs TRBV30 and TRBJ2-1; D not resolved. Deletions cut 2 bases from V and 5 bases from J, with 13 bases between. Germline-derived CDR1 and CDR2 are GTSNPN and SVGIG (reference sequence). The CDR3 contains 14 residues. DNA of the CDR3: TGTGCCTGGAGTAAAGGGATGGCGGACAATGAGCAGTTCTTC. It is translated as CAWSKGMADNEQFF.

This chain uses TRBV7-2 with TRBJ1-2; D may be TRBD1 (6 bases). V was pared by 2 bases and J by 1 base, with 11 bases between. The germline CDR1 and CDR2 sequences are SGHTA and FQGNSA. The CDR3 loop spans 15 amino acids. CDR3 sequence reads: CASSLSDRINYGYTF. CDR3 bases: TGTGCCAGCAGCTTATCTGACAGGATTAACTATGGCTACACCTTC.

Here the CDR3 DNA reads TGTGCCAGCAGTGAAACGGGGCAGGGGGCCTACGAGCAGTACTTC. As protein: CASSETGQGAYEQYF. The chain combines TRBV6-1 with TRBJ2-7; 7 nucleotides line up with TRBD1. Germline V CDR1 and CDR2: MNHNS, SASEGT. This CDR3 is 15 amino acids long. V lost 2 bases to trimming and J lost 2 bases; unmatched junction nucleotides: 6.

The V and J genes are TRBV7-2 and TRBJ2-7, with D possibly TRBD2 on 5 matching bases. Per the germline V gene, CDR1 is SGHTA and CDR2 is FQGNSA. The CDR3 sequence is 15 residues long. The V and J ends lost 2 bases and 7 bases respectively, with 18 bases between them. The CDR3 DNA reads TGTGCCAGCAGCTTAACGGGAATTGGCCTGTTGGAGCAGTACTTC. This gives the protein CASSLTGIGLLEQYF.

This rearrangement joins TRBV6-1 to TRBJ1-6; D ambiguous. Trimming removed 2 bases at V and 10 bases at J, with 15 bases between. CDR1 and CDR2 from the germline V gene are MNHNS and SASEGT. This CDR3 has 15 amino acids. CDR3 in DNA: TGTGCCAGCAGTGAATTGACGGGGTTCGAGTCACCCCTCCACTTT. Its translation is CASSELTGFESPLHF.

V usage is TRBV7-9 and J usage is TRBJ1-6, with a weak D call TRBD1 (5 bases). Trimming cost V 2 bases and J 10 bases, with 18 bases left between them. The CDR3 runs 16 residues. The V gene's germline CDR1 is SEHNR and CDR2 FQNEAQ (reference sequence). The CDR3 spells CASSLPPGRADSPLHF. CDR3 coding DNA: TGTGCCAGCAGCTTACCGCCAGGGAGGGCGGACTCACCCCTCCACTTT.

This CDR3 reads CASSLDLQNIQYF. Here the CDR3 DNA reads TGTGCCAGCAGTTTGGACTTACAAAACATTCAGTACTTC. The chain uses TRBV12-3 or TRBV12-4 and TRBJ2-4; the D gene is possibly TRBD2 (5 bases). The ends were cut back, 3 bases at V and 5 bases at J, with 8 bases in the middle. The CDR3 sequence is 13 residues long.

The CDR3 DNA sequence: TGTGCCTGGAGTCCGGGCACAGATACGCAGTATTTT. Residues: CAWSPGTDTQYF. J is TRBJ2-3 and V is TRBV30; no firm D call. The germline CDR1 and CDR2 sequences are GTSNPN and SVGIG (reference sequence). Trimming took off 2 bases at V and 1 base at J, with 4 bases between the two ends. The CDR3 has 12 amino acids.

The chain carries TRBV2 and TRBJ2-7; D may be TRBD2 (6 bases). V gave up 6 bases and J gave up 0 bases, with 12 bases separating them. CDR3 length: 14 amino acids. Per the germline V gene, CDR1 is SNHLY and CDR2 is FYNNEI. This CDR3 reads CASSRGSDSYEQYF. The CDR3 DNA reads TGTGCCAGCAGCCGGGGGTCCGACTCCTACGAGCAGTACTTC.

The CDR3 nucleotides are TGTGCCAGCTCTCGGGACACGAGCTCCTACGAGCAGTACTTC. It is translated as CASSRDTSSYEQYF. The chain joins TRBV18 to TRBJ2-7; a possible D gene is TRBD1 (6 bases). V lost 6 bases to trimming and J lost 0 bases, with 12 bases between them. Looked up from germline, CDR1 is KGHSH and CDR2 is LQKENI. The length of the CDR3 is 14 residues.

V and J are TRBV7-8 and TRBJ1-2; TRBD1 agrees at 7 bases. Trimming removed 5 bases from V and 1 base from J; junction bases left unmatched: 7. Per germline, CDR1 SGHVS and CDR2 FQNEAQ. CDR3 length: 15 amino acids. This chain's CDR3 is CASSPGSGGNYGYTF. The CDR3 nucleotides read TGTGCCAGCAGCCCCGGGTCAGGGGGTAACTATGGCTACACCTTC.

This chain links TRBV18 with TRBJ2-2, with D perhaps TRBD1 (5 bases). The ends were cut back, 4 bases at V and 7 bases at J, with 16 bases in the middle. The CDR3 is made up of 15 amino acids. Germline loops: CDR1 KGHSH, CDR2 LQKENI. CDR3: CASSLMKSGIGELFF. The CDR3 region has the DNA TGTGCCAGCTCACTTATGAAGTCAGGGATCGGGGAGCTGTTTTTT.

The V gene is TRBV5-1, the J gene TRBJ2-1, with 11 positions matching TRBD1. Per the germline V gene, CDR1 is SGHRS and CDR2 is YFSETQ. The trim removed 0 bases at V and 0 bases at J, leaving 20 bases unmatched. The CDR3 extends over 23 amino acids. CDR3 loop: CASSLAGTGGGSVSPFSYNEQFF. The CDR3 region has the DNA TGCGCCAGCAGCTTGGCCGGGACAGGGGGAGGTAGCGTTAGCCCCTTCTCCTACAATGAGCAGTTCTTC.

This chain connects TRBV5-1 to TRBJ2-2; D is possibly TRBD2 (6 bases). The CDR3 is made up of 15 amino acids. The V end lost 7 bases, the J end lost 3 bases, and 16 bases lay between the germline ends. Germline assignment: CDR1 SGHRS and CDR2 YFSETQ. CDR3 residues: CASLPGGTYTGELFF. The CDR3, as DNA: TGCGCCAGCTTGCCCGGGGGAACGTACACCGGGGAGCTGTTTTTT.

The gene calls are TRBV19 and TRBJ2-2; the match to TRBD1 covers 10 bases. From germline, CDR1 is LNHDA and CDR2 SQIVND (reference sequence). CDR3 size: 15 residues. The trim removed 9 bases at V and 0 bases at J, leaving 4 bases unmatched. CDR3 in DNA: TGTGCCAGCCGCGGACAGGGGGCGAACACCGGGGAGCTGTTTTTT. This codes for CASRGQGANTGELFF.

This clone was observed a few times. The gene calls are TRBV4-2 and TRBJ1-2, with unresolved D. The CDR3 is 14 residues long. From germline, CDR1 is LGHNA and CDR2 YNFKEQ. The V and J ends lost 0 bases and 1 base respectively, with 6 bases between them. The CDR3 loop reads CASSQEINNYGYTF. The CDR3 nucleotides are TGTGCCAGCAGCCAAGAAATTAATAACTATGGCTACACCTTC.

The rearrangement joins TRBV5-5 to TRBJ2-4; no clear D. Trimming removed 4 bases from V and 5 bases from J, with 10 bases in between. Per germline, CDR1 SGHKS and CDR2 YYEKEE (reference sequence). This CDR3 is 13 amino acids long. CDR3 DNA: TGTGCCAGCAGCCCCCTGACGGAAAACATTCAGTACTTC. Amino acids: CASSPLTENIQYF.

This clone appeared a few times. The V gene is TRBV27, the J gene TRBJ1-6; D remains ambiguous. The V end was cut by 7 bases, the J end by 9 bases, with 16 bases between. The length of the CDR3 is 14 residues. Germline V lookup: CDR1 MNHEY, CDR2 SMNVEV (reference sequence). This CDR3 reads CASTPRGGSSPLHF. DNA for the CDR3: TGTGCCAGCACCCCGCGAGGTGGTAGTTCACCCCTCCACTTT.

This clone was counted many times. The gene calls are TRBV6-4 and TRBJ2-2; a possible D gene is TRBD1 (6 bases). V lost 7 bases and J lost 3, with 12 bases in between. CDR3 length: 14 amino acids. The germline V gene encodes CDR1 MRHNA and CDR2 SNTAGT. The CDR3 region is CASKWSGDTGELFF. DNA for the CDR3: TGTGCCAGCAAGTGGTCAGGGGACACCGGGGAGCTGTTTTTT.

The rearrangement uses TRBV6-2 or TRBV6-3 and TRBJ1-4, with 9 bases matching TRBD1. V shed 6 bases and J 10 bases; nucleotides not matched to a gene: 6. CDR1 is MNHEY, CDR2 SVGEGT, per germline. The CDR3 consists of 13 residues. CDR3 region: CASSLGTGRKLFF. In DNA form, the CDR3 reads TGTGCCAGCAGCCTCGGGACAGGGAGAAAACTGTTTTTT.

This clone is a singleton in its sample. The V call is TRBV25-1, the J call TRBJ1-2; the D gene is possibly TRBD1 (6 bases). Trimming cost V 4 bases and J 4 bases, with 16 bases left between them. Germline V gene data show CDR1 as MGHDK and CDR2 as SYGVNS. The CDR3 covers 15 residues. Written as DNA, the CDR3 is TGTGCCAGCAGTGGGGGGGCAGTCCTATTCTATGGCTACACCTTC. Amino acid sequence: CASSGGAVLFYGYTF.

The chain joins TRBV5-4 to TRBJ2-3; D remains unclear. CDR1 SGHNT and CDR2 YYREEE come from the germline V gene (reference sequence). Between the trimmed V and J ends, which lost 0 bases and 12 bases, there was a span of 14 bases. CDR3 length equals 13 residues. The CDR3 here is CASSLADSPAQYF. The CDR3 coding sequence is TGTGCCAGCAGCTTGGCCGATAGCCCTGCACAGTATTTT.